This passage covers 23 T cell receptor beta chains from one sample sequenced in a study of blood T cell repertoires in COVID-19. The data were produced by immunoSEQ multiplex PCR, yet TCRdb's version contains in-frame clones alone and is incomplete. The sample has under 200,000 clones; approximately 83% are singletons. The sample was peripheral blood. These receptors were collected from a human donor in a cohort sampled during active COVID-19.

This chain uses TRBV19 with TRBJ2-5; 12 positions match TRBD2. This CDR3 has 16 residues. The J segment lost 0 bases and the V segment lost 4 bases, leaving 3 bases of the junction unmatched. From germline, CDR1 is LNHDA and CDR2 SQIVND (reference sequence). CDR3 nucleotide sequence: TGTGCCAGTAGTACAGGACTAGCGGGAAACCAAGAGACCCAGTACTTC. This translates into CASSTGLAGNQETQYF.

The chain employs TRBV7-6 and TRBJ1-6, with 7 nucleotides matching TRBD1. The CDR3 has 16 residues. Germline V gene sequence: CDR1 SGHVS, CDR2 FNYEAQ. V lost 5 bases and J lost 7; bases outside the gene matches: 11. This chain's CDR3 is CASSPSSGTANSPLHF. The DNA of the CDR3 is TGTGCCAGCAGCCCATCATCCGGGACAGCCAATTCACCCCTCCACTTT.

This chain uses TRBV11-2 with TRBJ2-7, with D maybe TRBD1 (5 bases). Per germline, CDR1 SGHAT and CDR2 FQNNGV. Trimming removed 4 bases from V and 5 bases from J, with 9 bases in between. This CDR3 region has 12 residues. In DNA form, the CDR3 reads TGTGCCAGCAGCTCTACAGGCCACGAGCAGTACTTC. Its protein is CASSSTGHEQYF.

The chain couples TRBV6-5 to TRBJ2-1; D unresolved. The V and J ends lost 0 bases and 1 base respectively, with 10 bases between them. CDR3 size: 16 residues. Germline CDR1 and CDR2: MNHEY and SVGAGI. The CDR3 is CASSYSKAVSYNEQFF. The CDR3 nucleotides are TGTGCCAGCAGTTACTCGAAGGCGGTGTCCTACAATGAGCAGTTCTTC.

V is TRBV4-3 and J is TRBJ1-2; 10 bases are shared with TRBD1. The CDR3 runs to 14 residues. Per the germline V gene, CDR1 is LGHNA and CDR2 is YSLEER. The J segment lost 7 bases and the V segment lost 1 base, leaving 3 bases of the junction unmatched. CDR3 bases: TGCGCCAGCAGCCAAGGACAGGGGGCGGGTGGCTACACCTTC. Protein sequence: CASSQGQGAGGYTF.

The J gene is TRBJ1-2, the V gene TRBV3-1 (or the pseudogene TRBV3-2), with D perhaps matching TRBD1 (5 bases). With 3 bases removed from V and 0 bases from J, the gap between germline ends came to 23 bases. CDR1 and CDR2 (germline): LGHDT, YNNKEL (reference sequence). The CDR3 runs 19 residues. CDR3 sequence: CASSQEGGTAVTSNYGYTF. CDR3 DNA: TGTGCCAGCAGCCAGGAAGGAGGGACGGCGGTCACTTCTAACTATGGCTACACCTTC.

Concerning this clone itself: One junction end disagrees with the germline gene, perhaps due to a read error. The gene calls are TRBV6-5 and TRBJ2-7; 10 bases are shared with TRBD2. This CDR3 spans 15 amino acids. The germline V gene has CDR1 MNHEY and CDR2 SVGAGI. The CDR3 is CASIQASGSQRLTNF. In nucleotides, the CDR3 is TGTGCCAGCATTCAGGCTAGCGGGAGTCAGCGGCTAACTAACTTC.

The chain recombines TRBV11-3 with TRBJ2-5; D uncertain. Deletions cut 3 bases from V and 5 bases from J, with 10 bases between. Germline assignment: CDR1 SGHNT and CDR2 YENEEA. The CDR3 is 13 amino acids. CDR3 nucleotides: TGTGCCAGCAGCTTTAGAGTCCGTGAGACCCAGTACTTC. Its protein product is CASSFRVRETQYF.

This sequence joins TRBV5-8 and TRBJ2-2; unclear D gene. This CDR3 is built from 13 residues. CDR1 is SGHTS and CDR2 is YDEGEE in the germline V gene. With 0 bases removed from V and 5 bases from J, the gap between germline ends came to 5 bases. The CDR3 is CASSLAQTGELFF. The CDR3 DNA reads TGTGCCAGCAGCTTGGCCCAGACCGGGGAGCTGTTTTTT.

CDR3 DNA: TGTGTCAGAAGCTTAGCCAGCGGGAAGAATGAGCAGTTCTTC. It translates to CVRSLASGKNEQFF. The rearrangement links TRBV7-5 to TRBJ2-1; the D call in the table, TRBD2, was not verified against the DNA. TRBV7-5 corresponds to a pseudogene. The CDR3 is made up of 14 amino acids.

The chain recombines TRBV9 with TRBJ2-7, with TRBD1 matching 7 bases. V trimming: 3 bases; J trimming: 2 bases; junction bases outside the gene matches: 5. Germline V CDR1 and CDR2: SGDLS, YYNGEE. The CDR3 sequence is 14 residues long. For the CDR3, the DNA is TGTGCCAGCAGCGCCCGGACAGGCACCTACGAGCAGTACTTC. It codes for CASSARTGTYEQYF. Looking up the rest from reference TRBV9 and TRBJ2-7 gives the full variable domain: DSGVTQTPKHLITATGQRVTLRCSPRSGDLSVYWYQQSLDQGLQFLIQYYNGEERAKGNILERFSAQQFPDLHSELNLSSLELGDSALYFCASSARTGTYEQYFGPGTRLTVT.

This chain connects TRBV6-5 to TRBJ1-4; the D gene is possibly TRBD1 (6 bases). Trimming shortened V by 0 bases and J by 7 bases, and 12 bases separated the two germline ends. The germline V gene has CDR1 MNHEY and CDR2 SVGAGI. The CDR3 covers 15 residues. CDR3 protein: CASSYSGGAFEKLFF. CDR3 nucleotides: TGTGCCAGCAGTTACTCGGGGGGGGCTTTTGAAAAACTGTTTTTT.

This chain links TRBV10-3 with TRBJ2-5, with 8 bases identical to TRBD2. Germline CDR1 reads ENHRY; CDR2 reads SYGVKD. Trimming took 9 bases from V and 5 from J; bases not matched to a gene: 11. The CDR3 covers 14 residues. The CDR3 sequence is CAMKPGLDTETQYF. In DNA form, the CDR3 reads TGTGCCATGAAACCGGGACTAGATACGGAGACCCAGTACTTC.

The chain links TRBV19 to TRBJ1-5; 7 bases match TRBD1. The J segment lost 7 bases and the V segment lost 7 bases, leaving 10 bases of the junction unmatched. The V gene's germline CDR1 is LNHDA and CDR2 SQIVND (reference sequence). The CDR3 is made up of 14 amino acids. The CDR3 spells CASTSLRQGQPQHF. The CDR3 DNA follows: TGTGCCAGTACCTCCCTTCGACAGGGACAGCCCCAGCATTTT.

Here the CDR3 DNA reads TGTGCCAGCAGAGGAGGGAGGGGCTATGGCTACACCTTC. Protein: CASRGGRGYGYTF. V usage is TRBV6-5 and J usage is TRBJ1-2, with D tentatively TRBD1 (5 bases). CDR1 is MNHEY and CDR2 is SVGAGI in the germline V gene. Trimming took off 6 bases at V and 4 bases at J, with 12 bases between the two ends. CDR3 length: 13 residues.

About this clone itself: One junction end does not reproduce the germline sequence, and a read error may be involved. DNA of the CDR3: TGTGCCAGCAGGGAAGGGACAGGTGAAGCTGAAGCTTTCTTT. It is translated as CASREGTGEAEAFF. The J gene is TRBJ1-1, the V gene TRBV6-1; TRBD1 matches 8 bases. Germline CDR1 is MNHNS and CDR2 is SASEGT. The CDR3 contains 14 residues.

This chain uses TRBV7-9 with TRBJ1-4; 8 bases map to TRBD1. In germline, CDR1 is SEHNR, CDR2 FQNEAQ (reference sequence). The CDR3 is 16 amino acids. Trimming removed 4 bases from V and 4 bases from J; junction bases left unmatched: 8. The CDR3 here is CASSSRQGQGNEKLFF. For the CDR3, the DNA is TGTGCCAGCAGCTCACGACAGGGGCAGGGTAATGAAAAACTGTTTTTT.

The CDR3 coding sequence is TGTGCCAGCAGCCCGGGGGGCGTCGGGCATGGCTACACCTTC. This encodes CASSPGGVGHGYTF. This chain uses TRBV7-3 with TRBJ1-2, with TRBD1 as a possible D gene (6 bases). The CDR3 consists of 14 residues. V lost 5 bases and J lost 6, with 16 bases in between. Germline CDR1 SGHTA, CDR2 FQGTGA.

This clone is a singleton in its sample. CDR3 region: CASSSRQGPLTGELFF. The CDR3 DNA follows: TGTGCCAGCAGCTCCCGACAGGGACCACTTACCGGGGAGCTGTTTTTT. This chain connects TRBV5-6 to TRBJ2-2; 7 bases align to TRBD1. The CDR3 is 16 residues long. V lost 3 bases and J lost 5; bases outside the gene matches: 10. Germline CDR1 reads SGHDT; CDR2 reads YYEEEE.

V is TRBV6-2 or TRBV6-3 and J is TRBJ2-2; 9 nucleotides match TRBD1. V shed 2 bases and J 5 bases; nucleotides not matched to a gene: 9. This CDR3 has 17 amino acids. Germline CDR1 MNHEY, CDR2 SVGEGT. In DNA, the CDR3 is TGTGCCAGCAGTTACCGGAAGACAGGGGGACGGACCGGGGAGCTGTTTTTT. This sequence encodes CASSYRKTGGRTGELFF.

The chain has TRBV23-1 and TRBJ2-7; maybe TRBD1 (6 bases). TRBV23-1 is given ORF status, its function remaining uncertain. Trimming stripped 8 bases from V and 9 bases from J, with 26 bases between. The CDR3 covers 15 residues. In nucleotides, the CDR3 is TGCGCCAGCCCTCGGGAAGGGGGTGAGTTCTTCGTGCAGTACTTC. Translated, it gives CASPREGGEFFVQYF.

The chain recombines TRBV27 with TRBJ1-1, with D unresolved. Deletions cut 2 bases from V and 4 bases from J, with 11 bases between. Germline assignment: CDR1 MNHEY and CDR2 SMNVEV (reference sequence). This CDR3 has 14 amino acids. CDR3 protein: CASSLTPSGTEAFF. In nucleotides, the CDR3 is TGTGCCAGCAGTTTAACCCCGTCAGGCACTGAAGCTTTCTTT.

V and J are TRBV7-2 and TRBJ1-4; D is uncertain. Trimming took 0 bases from V and 7 from J, leaving 12 bases between them. In germline, CDR1 is SGHTA, CDR2 FQGNSA. This CDR3 region has 15 residues. The CDR3 loop reads CASSLARGVGEKLFF. CDR3 DNA sequence: TGTGCCAGCAGCTTAGCGCGGGGAGTAGGTGAAAAACTGTTTTTT.